The 32 T cell receptor beta chains listed next were all sequenced from one sample in a study of blood T cells in healthy people across ages (dated by TCRdb to between 2014 and 2017). The library relied on 5' RACE. Sequencer: Illumina HiSeq 2500. A second PCR of about 7 to 12 cycles was performed with a sample-barcoded 5' primer and a J-beta primer mix. TCRdb cleaned the public reads at Q25 with fastp, built clones with MiXCR and kept in-frame beta chains. A single entry per CDR3 protein holds the most common genes and DNA from its merged rows. The sample table contains fewer than 800,000 distinct CDR3 sequences; only one count was recorded for approximately 29% of them. The ten largest make up 15% of the sample. The sequenced sample consisted of blood. The source is a woman of 80 years or more in good health. Donor details come from another sample of the same person, matched by shared clones.

In its sample, this clonotype was seen a few times. The genes are TRBV4-1 and TRBJ1-5, with D possibly TRBD1 on 5 matching bases. Germline CDR1 and CDR2: MGHRA and YSYEKL. CDR3 length equals 16 residues. V was pared by 4 bases and J by 4 bases, with 17 bases between. CDR3 sequence: CASSLSPGVSNQPQHF. The CDR3, as DNA: TGCGCCAGCAGCCTCTCGCCGGGGGTATCTAATCAGCCCCAGCATTTT.

The sample holds many counts of this clonotype. The chain carries TRBV20-1 and TRBJ2-1; D assignment may be TRBD1 or TRBD2 (6 bases each). CDR1 is DFQATT, CDR2 SNEGSKA, per germline (reference sequence). V lost 0 bases, J lost 9 bases, and 18 bases lay in between. This CDR3 spans 15 amino acids. Here the CDR3 reads CSARDPRGPWGEQFF. As DNA, the CDR3 is TGCAGTGCTAGAGATCCTCGGGGGCCCTGGGGTGAGCAGTTCTTC.

This clonotype was recorded many times. V is TRBV7-2 and J is TRBJ2-7; 9 nucleotides agree with TRBD2. The germline V gene encodes CDR1 SGHTA and CDR2 FQGNSA. The CDR3 sequence is 16 residues long. The V segment lost 1 base and the J segment 6 bases; nucleotides outside the gene matches: 10. The chain's CDR3 is CASSLVASGVLLEQYF. The CDR3 nucleotides read TGTGCCAGCAGCTTAGTTGCTAGCGGGGTTCTCCTCGAGCAGTACTTC.

This clonotype appeared many times. The DNA for the CDR3 is TGCGCCAGCAGCCGGGACGGTGAGGGAGGCTACACCTTC. This translates into CASSRDGEGGYTF. This chain connects TRBV4-1 to TRBJ1-2, with D maybe TRBD1 (5 bases). Trimming removed 4 bases at V and 8 bases at J, with 14 bases between. The germline V gene encodes CDR1 MGHRA and CDR2 YSYEKL. CDR3 length equals 13 residues.

A few counts support this clonotype. The rearrangement uses TRBV28 and TRBJ1-1; D not resolved. The CDR3 covers 13 residues. V lost 1 base to trimming and J lost 8 bases, with 11 bases between them. Germline-derived CDR1 and CDR2 are MDHEN and SYDVKM. The CDR3 sequence: CASSLYTGREAFF. DNA of the CDR3: TGTGCCAGCAGTTTATATACCGGCAGGGAAGCTTTCTTT.

The gene calls are TRBV6-2 or TRBV6-3 and TRBJ1-6; D unresolved. Per germline, CDR1 MNHEY and CDR2 SVGEGT. CDR3 length: 13 residues. V lost 6 bases to trimming and J lost 6 bases, with 9 bases between them. The CDR3 DNA is TGTGCCAGCAGACCTGGGAGTAATTCACCCCTCCACTTT. This gives the protein CASRPGSNSPLHF.

Worth noting for this clonotype: A much more abundant neighbour one base away suggests this may be a read error. This CDR3 reads CASSSFTDSGGSDTQYF. CDR3 DNA sequence: TGTGCCAGCAGCTCTTTTACGGATAGCGGGGGATCTGATACGCAGTATTTT. The chain has TRBV13 and TRBJ2-3, with 9 positions matching TRBD2. CDR3 length equals 17 residues. Germline assignment: CDR1 PRHDT and CDR2 FYEKMQ (reference sequence). V shed 4 bases, J shed 6 bases, and the junction held 14 bases outside the gene matches.

This clonotype was seen at least ten times. CDR3 in amino acids: CASAGPKSGGEAFF. Written as DNA, the CDR3 is TGCGCCAGCGCAGGTCCGAAGTCGGGAGGGGAAGCTTTCTTT. The J gene is TRBJ1-1, the V gene TRBV5-1; D not resolved. This CDR3 is 14 amino acids long. V dropped 7 bases and J dropped 8 bases, with 21 bases sitting between them. Germline V gene sequence: CDR1 SGHRS, CDR2 YFSETQ.

The V gene is TRBV3-1, the J gene TRBJ1-5; D is unresolved. CDR1 LGHDT and CDR2 YNNKEL come from the germline V gene (reference sequence). The germline V and J ends were trimmed by 1 base and 7 bases, with 11 bases remaining between them. The CDR3 totals 14 residues. In DNA form, the CDR3 reads TGTGCCAGCAGCCAAGTACCCCGAAAGCAGCCCCAGCATTTT. It specifies CASSQVPRKQPQHF.

The gene calls are TRBV28 and TRBJ1-1; D is possibly TRBD1 (5 bases). CDR1 MDHEN and CDR2 SYDVKM come from the germline V gene. V was clipped by 5 bases and J by 8 bases, with 12 bases between them. The CDR3 spans 12 residues. Written as DNA, the CDR3 is TGTGCCAGCAGTCTCACAGGCCGGGAAGCTTTCTTT. As protein: CASSLTGREAFF.

Ten or more counts support this clonotype. The V call is TRBV5-4, the J call TRBJ2-5; 8 bases are shared with TRBD2. This CDR3 has 17 amino acids. J was trimmed by 0 bases and V by 3 bases; bases with no gene match: 10. The germline CDR1 and CDR2 sequences are SGHNT and YYREEE (reference sequence). The CDR3 sequence is CASSWLAGGPYQETQYF. The CDR3 region has the DNA TGTGCCAGCAGCTGGCTCGCGGGGGGTCCGTACCAAGAGACCCAGTACTTC.

This clonotype occurred many times. This sequence joins TRBV4-1 and TRBJ2-5; TRBD1 agrees at 9 bases. CDR1 is MGHRA, CDR2 YSYEKL, per germline. The trim removed 3 bases at V and 5 bases at J, leaving 10 bases unmatched. This CDR3 region has 16 residues. CDR3 in amino acids: CASSQSFGTGRETQYF. DNA of the CDR3: TGCGCCAGCAGCCAGTCCTTTGGGACAGGGCGCGAGACCCAGTACTTC.

This clonotype was seen a few times. A junction end diverges from the germline sequence, so it may reflect a read error. This sequence joins TRBV12-5 and TRBJ2-3, with 11 positions matching TRBD2. Germline CDR1 is LGHNT and CDR2 is FRNRAP. The CDR3 sequence is 16 residues long. The CDR3, as DNA: TGTACTAGTGGTTTGAGTAGCGGGGGGGCTTCAGATACGCAGTATTTT. Translation: CTSGLSSGGASDTQYF.

The rearrangement uses TRBV12-3 or TRBV12-4 and TRBJ1-4; D call uncertain. V dropped 3 bases and J dropped 0 bases, with 8 bases sitting between them. The CDR3 contains 15 residues. CDR3 sequence reads: CASSFVRATNEKLFF. DNA for the CDR3: TGTGCCAGCAGTTTTGTCCGGGCAACTAATGAAAAACTGTTTTTT.

This clonotype was counted at least ten times. The chain recombines TRBV7-9 with TRBJ2-3; weak D call: TRBD2 (5 bases). CDR1 is SEHNR and CDR2 is FQNEAQ in the germline V gene (reference sequence). Trimming shortened V by 5 bases and J by 6 bases, and 9 bases separated the two germline ends. This CDR3 is built from 12 residues. In DNA, the CDR3 is TGTGCCAGCAGCGCCGGGATGGATACGCAGTATTTT. This encodes CASSAGMDTQYF.

In its sample, this clonotype was seen many times. V is TRBV21-1 and J is TRBJ2-3; the table's D call TRBD1 went unverified against the DNA. TRBV21-1 is a pseudogene segment. The CDR3 length is 15 residues. In nucleotides, the CDR3 is TGTGCCAGCAGCGGGCCCGGGGACCGCACAGATACGCAGTATTTT. Protein product: CASSGPGDRTDTQYF.

The chain's CDR3 is CASSLAERGNEKLFF. CDR3 coding DNA: TGTGCCAGCAGCTTGGCAGAACGGGGTAATGAAAAACTGTTTTTT. The chain is built from TRBV5-6 and TRBJ1-4, with D uncertain. CDR3 length: 15 amino acids. Per germline, CDR1 SGHDT and CDR2 YYEEEE. The V end lost 0 bases, the J end lost 4 bases, and 10 bases lay between the germline ends.

The chain joins TRBV5-1 to TRBJ1-2; 8 bases match TRBD1. V shed 0 bases, J shed 12 bases, and the junction held 4 bases outside the gene matches. Per the germline V gene, CDR1 is SGHRS and CDR2 is YFSETQ. The CDR3 totals 12 residues. The chain's CDR3 is CASSLEDRVDTF. DNA for the CDR3: TGCGCCAGCAGCTTGGAGGACAGGGTCGACACCTTC.

V gene TRBV7-9 combines with J gene TRBJ1-5, with D maybe TRBD1 (6 bases). The V gene's germline CDR1 is SEHNR and CDR2 FQNEAQ (reference sequence). The CDR3 is made up of 16 amino acids. The V end lost 3 bases, the J end lost 4 bases, and 16 bases lay between the germline ends. CDR3 loop: CASSLGSAGENQPQHF. CDR3 nucleotides: TGTGCCAGCAGCTTGGGTTCGGCAGGGGAGAATCAGCCCCAGCATTTT.

The sample holds many counts of this clonotype. The chain's CDR3 is CAWSAGNHHGYTF. CDR3 sequence (DNA): TGTGCCTGGAGTGCCGGGAATCACCATGGCTACACCTTC. The V gene is TRBV30, the J gene TRBJ1-2; no definite D call. Trimming stripped 1 base from V and 6 bases from J, with 12 bases between. Germline lookup yields CDR1 GTSNPN and CDR2 SVGIG (reference sequence). CDR3 length: 13 amino acids. The whole variable domain, filled in from reference TRBV30 and TRBJ1-2, reads SQTIHQWPATLVQPVGSPLSLECTVEGTSNPNLYWYRQAAGRGLQLLFYSVGIGQISSEVPQNLSASRPQDRQFILSSKKLLLSDSGFYLCAWSAGNHHGYTFGSGTRLTVV.

V gene TRBV18 combines with J gene TRBJ1-2; 9 bases are shared with TRBD1. J was trimmed by 3 bases and V by 2 bases; bases with no gene match: 4. CDR1 is KGHSH, CDR2 LQKENI, per germline. This CDR3 region has 15 residues. CDR3 in DNA: TGTGCCAGCTCACCATTACAGGGGGCCGACTATGGCTACACCTTC. Encoded protein: CASSPLQGADYGYTF.

This clonotype was observed many times. The chain links TRBV9 to TRBJ2-7, with D possibly matching TRBD1 (6 bases). Between the trimmed V and J ends, which lost 0 bases and 4 bases, there was a span of 14 bases. CDR3 length: 15 residues. Germline CDR1 and CDR2: SGDLS and YYNGEE. In DNA, the CDR3 is TGTGCCAGCAGCGTAGATAGTGGGGGCCGATACGAGCAGTACTTC. It is translated as CASSVDSGGRYEQYF. Using reference TRBV9 and TRBJ2-7 for the parts outside the CDR3, the full variable domain is DSGVTQTPKHLITATGQRVTLRCSPRSGDLSVYWYQQSLDQGLQFLIQYYNGEERAKGNILERFSAQQFPDLHSELNLSSLELGDSALYFCASSVDSGGRYEQYFGPGTRLTVT.

The gene calls are TRBV30 and TRBJ2-5, with D possibly TRBD1 on 5 matching bases. The J call may be in error: the DNA end matches TRBJ2-7 better. Germline assignment: CDR1 GTSNPN and CDR2 SVGIG (reference sequence). CDR3 length equals 14 residues. The CDR3 reads CAWSVLARDYEQYF. CDR3 DNA: TGTGCCTGGAGTGTACTCGCCAGGGACTACGAGCAGTACTTC.

The rearrangement links TRBV4-1 to TRBJ2-7; D is ambiguous. Per germline, CDR1 MGHRA and CDR2 YSYEKL. The CDR3 is 15 amino acids. Trimming left V 0 bases short and J 1 base short, with 10 bases between. The DNA for the CDR3 is TGCGCCAGCAGCCAAGATCGCGAAGGATCCTACGAGCAGTACTTC. Translation: CASSQDREGSYEQYF.

Notes on this clonotype: The germline gene is not matched at one end of the junction; a read error may be the cause. The chain couples TRBV20-1 to TRBJ2-5; 12 bases align to TRBD2. Germline assignment: CDR1 DFQATT and CDR2 SNEGSKA (reference sequence). CDR3 length: 14 residues. Here the CDR3 DNA reads TGCAGTGCTTATCTAGCGGGGGGGCAAGAGACTCAGGACTTC. Its protein is CSAYLAGGQETQDF.

This clonotype was counted at least ten times. V usage is TRBV5-5 and J usage is TRBJ2-5; a weak D match, TRBD2 (7 bases). Germline V CDR1 and CDR2: SGHKS, YYEKEE (reference sequence). The CDR3 extends over 15 amino acids. The V end lost 4 bases, the J end lost 4 bases, and 17 bases lay between the germline ends. This chain's CDR3 is CASSGGARGGETQYF. CDR3 in DNA: TGTGCCAGCAGCGGGGGGGCCCGAGGAGGAGAGACCCAGTACTTC.

This clonotype was found many times. The chain links TRBV6-5 to TRBJ2-3, with TRBD2 matching over 13 bases. With V trimmed by 0 bases and J by 5 bases, 8 bases remained unmatched. Germline V lookup: CDR1 MNHEY, CDR2 SVGAGI. The CDR3 has 18 residues. For the CDR3, the DNA is TGTGCCAGCAGTTACTCCTGGACTAGCGGGGGTCAGGGAGATACGCAGTATTTT. This gives the protein CASSYSWTSGGQGDTQYF.

For this clonotype: One base away lies a much larger clone, so this may be a sequencing read error. The chain has TRBV3-1 and TRBJ2-7; 7 bases are a match to TRBD1. CDR1 LGHDT and CDR2 YNNKEL come from the germline V gene (reference sequence). J was trimmed by 10 bases and V by 3 bases; bases with no gene match: 15. This CDR3 is 15 amino acids long. The CDR3 DNA reads TGTGCCAGCAGCCAGGGCTCGACAGGGAAAAAGGCCCAGTACTTC. It specifies CASSQGSTGKKAQYF.

This clonotype was recorded at least ten times. The chain carries TRBV15 and TRBJ1-2; 10 bases map to TRBD1. Germline CDR1 LNHNV, CDR2 YYDKDF (reference sequence). V shed 8 bases and J 0 bases; nucleotides not matched to a gene: 3. The CDR3 runs 14 residues. The CDR3 region has the DNA TGTGCCACCGGGACAGGGGCAGCTAACTATGGCTACACCTTC. Its protein is CATGTGAANYGYTF.

In this sample, this clonotype turned up a few times. The J gene is TRBJ1-5, the V gene TRBV19, with D uncertain. The CDR3 sequence is 13 residues long. Germline V gives CDR1 LNHDA, CDR2 SQIVND (reference sequence). Trimming stripped 9 bases from V and 6 bases from J, with 15 bases between. CDR3 in amino acids: CASNNPGGQPQHF. The CDR3 DNA is TGTGCCAGCAACAACCCCGGCGGTCAGCCCCAGCATTTT.

The chain joins TRBV7-2 to TRBJ2-7, with 10 bases matching TRBD2. The CDR3 length is 16 residues. V lost 3 bases, J lost 3 bases, and 8 bases stayed unmatched. Looked up from germline, CDR1 is SGHTA and CDR2 is FQGNSA. The CDR3 loop is CASSFESLAGVYEQYF. The CDR3 bases are TGTGCCAGCAGCTTTGAGAGCCTAGCGGGAGTCTACGAGCAGTACTTC.

This clonotype appeared many times. This chain joins TRBV6-2 or TRBV6-3 and TRBJ2-7; tentative D call: TRBD2 (7 bases). The CDR3 runs 14 residues. The V end lost 5 bases, the J end lost 6 bases, and 17 bases lay between the germline ends. Germline assignment: CDR1 MNHEY and CDR2 SVGEGT. In DNA form, the CDR3 reads TGTGCCAGCAGTCCCTCCCGGGGGGCGGGCGAGCAGTACTTC. Amino acid sequence: CASSPSRGAGEQYF.